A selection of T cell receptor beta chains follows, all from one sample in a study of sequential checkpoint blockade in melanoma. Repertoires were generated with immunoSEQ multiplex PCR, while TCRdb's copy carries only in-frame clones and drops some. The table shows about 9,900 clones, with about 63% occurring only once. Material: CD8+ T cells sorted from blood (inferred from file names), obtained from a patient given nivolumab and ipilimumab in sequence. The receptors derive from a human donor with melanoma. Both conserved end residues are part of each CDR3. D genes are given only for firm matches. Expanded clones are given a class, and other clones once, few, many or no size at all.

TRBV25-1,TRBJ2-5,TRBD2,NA,TGTGCCAGCAGTGAAATAGCGGGGGCCCAAGAGACCCAGTACTTC,CASSEIAGAQETQYF
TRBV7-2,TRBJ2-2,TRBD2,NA,TGTGCCAGCAGCTTAGCTTATAGCGGGGGGGCAAACACCGGGGAGCTGTTTTTT,CASSLAYSGGANTGELFF
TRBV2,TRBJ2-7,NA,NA,TGTGCCAGCAGTGAATCCTCTAACCATCTCCGCCTACGAGGGCAGTACTTC,CASSESSNHLRLRGQYF
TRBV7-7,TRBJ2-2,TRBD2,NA,TGTGCTAGCAGCCCCGGGACTAGCGGGACCGGGGAGCTGTTTTTT,CASSPGTSGTGELFF
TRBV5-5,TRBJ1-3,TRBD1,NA,TGTGCCAGCAGCTCTGGCCCATTTCCCGGGACAGCTGGAAACACCATATATTTT,CASSSGPFPGTAGNTIYF
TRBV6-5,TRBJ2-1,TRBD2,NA,TGTGCCAGCAGTTTAGCGGGGTTCAATGAGCAGTTCTTC,CASSLAGFNEQFF
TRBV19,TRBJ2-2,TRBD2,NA,TGTGCCAGTGTTTTCCGGCGGGGGGCCAACACCGGGGAGCTGTTTTTT,CASVFRRGANTGELFF
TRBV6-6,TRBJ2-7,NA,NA,TGTGCCAGCAGTTACTCGCTCCCCTACGAGCAGTACTTC,CASSYSLPYEQYF
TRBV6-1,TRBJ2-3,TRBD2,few,TGTGCCAGCAGTGACGCTAGCGGGGGGGTTGATACGCAGTATTTT,CASSDASGGVDTQYF
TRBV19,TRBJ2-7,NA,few,TGTGCCAGTAGTATCGAAACAGGGAGAACCTACGAGCAGTACTTC,CASSIETGRTYEQYF
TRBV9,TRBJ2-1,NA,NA,TGTGCCAGCCGGGGGGCGCTTTACAATGAGCAGTTCTTC,CASRGALYNEQFF
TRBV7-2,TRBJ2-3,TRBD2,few,TGTGCCAGCAGCTTGAGCGGGGGGGCCCCCTTTGAGGGAGGGCAGTATTTT,CASSLSGGAPFEGGQYF